A single sample is the source of the 8 T cell receptor beta chains below, sequenced in a study of T cell responses to AZD1222 COVID-19 vaccine. The method was immunoSEQ multiplex PCR; TCRdb's version includes in-frame clones alone and lacks a portion of them. Among 150,000 to 200,000 clones listed, just over 90% were seen once. This material consisted of peripheral blood, taken on day 0 of AZD1222 vaccination. Receptor source: an adult in good health.

This chain joins TRBV11-2 and TRBJ2-5; D gene uncertain. This CDR3 is 14 amino acids long. The germline V gene has CDR1 SGHAT and CDR2 FQNNGV. Trimming left V 3 bases short and J 4 bases short, with 12 bases between. CDR3 sequence reads: CASSLVSARETQYF. CDR3 in DNA: TGTGCCAGCAGCTTGGTGTCAGCACGAGAGACCCAGTACTTC.

The chain employs TRBV29-1 and TRBJ2-1, with D uncertain. CDR3 length equals 15 residues. Germline V gene lookup returns CDR1 SQVTM and CDR2 ANQGSEA. The V and J ends lost 5 bases and 0 bases respectively, with 14 bases between them. The CDR3 DNA is TGCAGCGTTAGTGCGCGGTTGAGCTCCTACAATGAGCAGTTCTTC. This translates into CSVSARLSSYNEQFF.

V is TRBV11-2 and J is TRBJ2-7; TRBD1 aligns across 11 bases. The V gene end was trimmed by 1 base and the J gene end by 7 bases; junction bases not matched to a gene: 12. The CDR3 runs 17 residues. Per the germline V gene, CDR1 is SGHAT and CDR2 is FQNNGV. The CDR3 loop reads CASSLAGSGQGGGEQYF. CDR3 bases: TGTGCCAGCAGCTTAGCAGGGTCGGGACAGGGGGGTGGAGAGCAGTACTTC. The full variable domain, rest sourced from reference TRBV11-2 and TRBJ2-7, is EAGVAQSPRYKIIEKRQSVAFWCNPISGHATLYWYQQILGQGPKLLIQFQNNGVVDDSQLPKDRFSAERLKGVDSTLKIQPAKLEDSAVYLCASSLAGSGQGGGEQYFGPGTRLTVT.

The genes are TRBV5-1 and TRBJ1-1; the match to TRBD1 covers 7 bases. The CDR3 runs 15 residues. Germline CDR1 reads SGHRS; CDR2 reads YFSETQ. With 4 bases clipped from V and 3 bases from J, the junction kept 9 bases outside the gene matches. The CDR3 loop reads CASSATGFRDTEAFF. The CDR3 region has the DNA TGCGCCAGCAGCGCGACAGGGTTTCGGGACACTGAAGCTTTCTTT. Complete variable domain (other parts from reference TRBV5-1 and TRBJ1-1): KAGVTQTPRYLIKTRGQQVTLSCSPISGHRSVSWYQQTPGQGLQFLFEYFSETQRNKGNFPGRFSGRQFSNSRSEMNVSTLELGDSALYLCASSATGFRDTEAFFGQGTRLTVV.

The chain combines TRBV14 with TRBJ1-2; no reliable D call. The V end lost 0 bases, the J end lost 4 bases, and 12 bases lay between the germline ends. Germline CDR1 SGHDN, CDR2 FVKESK. The CDR3 is 15 residues long. CDR3 sequence reads: CASSQEGAYGYGYTF. The DNA of the CDR3 is TGTGCCAGCAGCCAAGAAGGTGCGTACGGCTATGGCTACACCTTC.

This clone turned up a few times. The chain carries TRBV7-8 and TRBJ1-2; unclear D gene. V shed 5 bases and J shed 5 bases, with 18 bases lying between them. This CDR3 comprises 15 residues. Germline V gene data show CDR1 as SGHVS and CDR2 as FQNEAQ. In DNA, the CDR3 is TGTGCCAGCAGCCCGGACGTCTTGGGCGGTTATGGCTACACCTTC. Translated, it gives CASSPDVLGGYGYTF.

V usage is TRBV6-1 and J usage is TRBJ1-2; the D gene is possibly TRBD1 (5 bases). Germline V lookup: CDR1 MNHNS, CDR2 SASEGT. The V and J ends lost 3 bases and 5 bases respectively, with 13 bases between them. CDR3 size: 14 residues. The chain's CDR3 is CASSDGVRQYGYTF. For the CDR3, the DNA is TGTGCCAGCAGTGATGGGGTCCGACAGTATGGCTACACCTTC.

The chain is built from TRBV29-1 and TRBJ1-1, with D possibly TRBD1 on 6 matching bases. The CDR3 runs to 13 residues. The V end was cut by 7 bases, the J end by 1 base, with 13 bases between. CDR1 SQVTM and CDR2 ANQGSEA come from the germline V gene. The CDR3 bases are TGCAGCGCCCGGGGGCAGGGGAACACTGAAGCTTTCTTT. It is translated as CSARGQGNTEAFF.